The present T cell receptor (beta chain) was sequenced within a study of identical twins. Regarding the study as a whole: Out-of-frame beta sequences exhibited a weaker degree of excess twin sharing. Interpretation of the results relied on cross-sectional statistical analysis and not on following the same donors.

This clonotype was observed many times. Its antigen is undetermined. cDNA molecules carried unique molecular identifiers, and template switching added a universal primer site. One entry per CDR3 protein, called by TCRdb with MiXCR from the 5' RACE reads. The sample has hundreds of thousands of distinct CDR3 sequences, 9% to 15% seen once. Every one of the donors was a healthy Caucasian. The CDR3 is made up of 13 amino acids. Per germline, CDR1 SQVTM and CDR2 ANQGSEA. The V gene lost 1 base and the J gene lost 8 bases, with 11 bases spanning the gap. This sample was shared with a second study, whose subject was yellow fever vaccine responses in identical twins.

The V and J genes are TRBV29-1 and TRBJ2-2, with TRBD1 as a possible D gene (6 bases). The receptor's source is a woman between 18 and 29 years old in good health. Sequencing used CD8+ T cells sorted from blood. CDR3: CSVEGGTTGELFF. The CDR3 bases are TGCAGCGTTGAAGGGGGGACAACTGGGGAGCTGTTTTTT.